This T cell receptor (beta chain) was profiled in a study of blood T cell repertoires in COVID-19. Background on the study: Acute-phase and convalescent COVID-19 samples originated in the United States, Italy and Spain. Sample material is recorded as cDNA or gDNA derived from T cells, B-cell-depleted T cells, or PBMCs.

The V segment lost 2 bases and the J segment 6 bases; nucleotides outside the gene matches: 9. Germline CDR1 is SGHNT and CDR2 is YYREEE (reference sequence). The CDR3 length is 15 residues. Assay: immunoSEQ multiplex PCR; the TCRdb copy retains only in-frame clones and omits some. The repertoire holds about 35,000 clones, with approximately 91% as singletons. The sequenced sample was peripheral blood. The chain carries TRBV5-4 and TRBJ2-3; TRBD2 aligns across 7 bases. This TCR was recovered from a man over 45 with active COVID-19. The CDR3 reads CASSFREAQRDTQYF. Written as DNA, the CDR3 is TGTGCCAGCAGCTTCCGGGAGGCCCAGCGGGATACGCAGTATTTT.